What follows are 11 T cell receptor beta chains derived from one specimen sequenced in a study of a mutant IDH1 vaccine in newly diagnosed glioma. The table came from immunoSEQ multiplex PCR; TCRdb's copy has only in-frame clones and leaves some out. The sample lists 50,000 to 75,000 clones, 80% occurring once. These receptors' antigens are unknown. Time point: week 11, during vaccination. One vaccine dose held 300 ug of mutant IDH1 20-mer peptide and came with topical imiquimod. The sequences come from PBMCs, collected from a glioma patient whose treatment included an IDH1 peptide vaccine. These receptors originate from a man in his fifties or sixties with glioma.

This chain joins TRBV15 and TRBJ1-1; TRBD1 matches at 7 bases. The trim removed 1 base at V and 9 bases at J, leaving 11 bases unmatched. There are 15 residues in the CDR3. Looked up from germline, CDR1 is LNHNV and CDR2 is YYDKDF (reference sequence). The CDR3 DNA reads TGTGCCACCAGCAGAGGGGACAGCTTAATCGGACAAGCTTTCTTT. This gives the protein CATSRGDSLIGQAFF.

As DNA, the CDR3 is TGTGCCAGCAGTTCCCCGGGACTCGGCGAGCAGTACTTC. This translates into CASSSPGLGEQYF. This chain joins TRBV27 and TRBJ2-7; D may be TRBD2 (6 bases). Trimming left V 4 bases short and J 6 bases short, with 13 bases between. Germline V gene lookup returns CDR1 MNHEY and CDR2 SMNVEV (reference sequence). There are 13 residues in the CDR3.

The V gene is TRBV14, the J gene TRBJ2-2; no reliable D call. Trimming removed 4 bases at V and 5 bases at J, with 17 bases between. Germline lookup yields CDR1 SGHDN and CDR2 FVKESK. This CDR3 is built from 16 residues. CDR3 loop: CASSPSGELRTGELFF. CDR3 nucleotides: TGTGCCAGCAGCCCCTCGGGCGAGCTAAGGACCGGGGAGCTGTTTTTT.

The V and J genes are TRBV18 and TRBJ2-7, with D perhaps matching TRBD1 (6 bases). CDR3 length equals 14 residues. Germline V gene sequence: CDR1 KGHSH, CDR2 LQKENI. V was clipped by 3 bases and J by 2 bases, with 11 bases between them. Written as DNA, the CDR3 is TGTGCCAGCTCACCGCGACAGGACCCCTACGAGCAGTACTTC. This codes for CASSPRQDPYEQYF.

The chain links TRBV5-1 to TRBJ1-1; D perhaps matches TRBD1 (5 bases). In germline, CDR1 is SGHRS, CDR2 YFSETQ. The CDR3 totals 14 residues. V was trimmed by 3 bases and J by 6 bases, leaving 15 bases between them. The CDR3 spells CASSSGGRVPEAFF. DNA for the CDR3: TGCGCCAGCAGCTCGGGGGGGAGGGTCCCTGAAGCTTTCTTT.

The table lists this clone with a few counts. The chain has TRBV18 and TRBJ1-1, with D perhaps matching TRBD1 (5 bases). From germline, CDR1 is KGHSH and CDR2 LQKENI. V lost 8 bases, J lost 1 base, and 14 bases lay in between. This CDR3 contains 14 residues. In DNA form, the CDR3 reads TGTGCCAGCACATTGGGGCGGACGAACACTGAAGCTTTCTTT. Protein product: CASTLGRTNTEAFF.

The CDR3 nucleotides read TGTGCCAGCTCTTTCCTAGCGGAGCCCGGCGGTGAGCAGTTCTTC. It encodes CASSFLAEPGGEQFF. This chain links TRBV2 with TRBJ2-1, with 7 bases fitting TRBD2. Looked up from germline, CDR1 is SNHLY and CDR2 is FYNNEI. Trimming at V came to 8 bases and at J to 9 bases, leaving 16 bases not matched to a gene. The CDR3 has 15 amino acids.

CDR3 nucleotide sequence: TGTGCCAGCAGTAACCGGGGGCTAGCGCGTATTACACATGAGCAGTTCTTC. This encodes CASSNRGLARITHEQFF. The V call is TRBV27, the J call TRBJ2-1; the D gene could be TRBD1 or TRBD2 (6 bases each). Germline V gene lookup returns CDR1 MNHEY and CDR2 SMNVEV (reference sequence). The V and J ends lost 5 bases and 8 bases respectively, with 25 bases between them. The CDR3 covers 17 residues.

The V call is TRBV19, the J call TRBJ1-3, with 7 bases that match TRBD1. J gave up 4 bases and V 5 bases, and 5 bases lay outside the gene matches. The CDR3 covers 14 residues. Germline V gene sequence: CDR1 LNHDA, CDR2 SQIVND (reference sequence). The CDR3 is CASSPRQGGNTIYF. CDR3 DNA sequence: TGTGCCAGTAGTCCCCGACAGGGAGGAAACACCATATATTTT.

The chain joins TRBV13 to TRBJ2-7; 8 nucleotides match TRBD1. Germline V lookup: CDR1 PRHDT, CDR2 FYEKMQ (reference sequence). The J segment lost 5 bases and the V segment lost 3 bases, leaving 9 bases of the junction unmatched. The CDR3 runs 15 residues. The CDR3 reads CASSLYRDRIDEQYF. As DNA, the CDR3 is TGTGCCAGCAGCTTGTACCGGGACAGGATCGACGAGCAGTACTTC.

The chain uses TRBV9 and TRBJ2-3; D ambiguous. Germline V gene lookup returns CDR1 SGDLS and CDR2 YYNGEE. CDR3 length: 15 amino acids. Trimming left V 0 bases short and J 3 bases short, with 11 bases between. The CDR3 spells CASSVAGFSTDTQYF. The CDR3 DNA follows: TGTGCCAGCAGCGTAGCTGGGTTTTCTACAGATACGCAGTATTTT. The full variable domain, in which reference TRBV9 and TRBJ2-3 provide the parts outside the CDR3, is DSGVTQTPKHLITATGQRVTLRCSPRSGDLSVYWYQQSLDQGLQFLIQYYNGEERAKGNILERFSAQQFPDLHSELNLSSLELGDSALYFCASSVAGFSTDTQYFGPGTRLTVL.